This T cell receptor (beta chain) was recorded in a study of shared clonotypes between healthy human individuals. Study-level findings and limits: Between a few donors, naive CD4 clonotypes were shared at a level of around 4.9%.

Sequencing was performed with immunoSEQ multiplex PCR; in TCRdb, only in-frame clones are kept and a portion is missing. The sample yields some 2 million clones, roughly 94% seen once. A note on this clone: Its antigen is unknown.

The naive CD8 population came from CD45RO-negative cells selected for CCR7, without terminally differentiated effector memory CD45RA+ cells. The receptor comes from a young man in good health. The specimen was naive CD8+ T cells sorted from blood.

The CDR3 region is CSVRSGDSYEQYF. The CDR3 region has the DNA TGCAGCGTTCGGTCAGGGGATAGCTACGAGCAGTACTTC. The rearrangement joins TRBV29-1 to TRBJ2-7; tentative D call: TRBD1 (6 bases). V lost 5 bases and J 3 bases, leaving 14 bases between the germline ends. This CDR3 spans 13 amino acids. Per germline, CDR1 SQVTM and CDR2 ANQGSEA.